These T cell receptor beta chains were read from a single sample in a study of CD8+CD57+ T cells in acquired aplastic anemia. TCRdb called the reads again in MiXCR, with one record for every CDR3 protein. The sample contains roughly 220,000 distinct CDR3 sequences, less than 75% of which appear only once. The source material was sorted CD4+, CD8+, or CD8+CD57+ T cells (not recorded which) from PBMCs. The receptors originated from a human donor with aplastic anemia. The CDR3 runs from the conserved cysteine through the conserved F or W. The D gene is left open where the match is weak. Part of the rows lack a size; the others show once, few, many or a class for expanded clones.

abundance,v_gene,d_gene,j_gene,CDR3nt,CDR3aa
-,TRBV15,-,TRBJ1-2,TGTGCCACCAGCGGAAGACCTAACTATGGCTACACCTTC,CATSGRPNYGYTF
-,TRBV29-1,TRBD1,TRBJ2-7,TGCAGCGTCAGAGGGGGCCAGATGGAAGCCTACGAGCAGTACTTC,CSVRGGQMEAYEQYF
few,TRBV7-9,TRBD1,TRBJ2-7,TGTGCCAGCAGCTTTGTGACAGGGGCCTACGAGCAGTACTTC,CASSFVTGAYEQYF
once,TRBV5-1,-,TRBJ2-1,TGCGCCAGCAGCTCCAGGGACGATGAGCAGTTCTTC,CASSSRDDEQFF
-,TRBV4-2,-,TRBJ2-7,TGTGCCAGCAGCCAACAAGACAGATCCGACTACGAGCAGTACTTC,CASSQQDRSDYEQYF
-,TRBV2,-,TRBJ1-4,TGTGCCAGCAGTGAGGGGGTCGGTAATGAAAAACTGTTTTTT,CASSEGVGNEKLFF
once,TRBV7-3,TRBD2,TRBJ2-5,TGTGCCAGCAGCTTCGGGACTAGCGGGAGCGGAAATTACTTC,CASSFGTSGSGNYF
-,TRBV10-1,-,TRBJ2-7,TGCGCCAGCATTCGGGAACACAACTACGAGCAGTACTTC,CASIREHNYEQYF
-,TRBV6-1,-,TRBJ1-5,TGTGCCAGCAGTGAAGGATGGGGGATCCAAGAGACCCAGCATTTT,CASSEGWGIQETQHF
few,TRBV29-1,TRBD1,TRBJ1-1,TGCAGCGTTGAAGACGACTTGAGACAGGGAGTCGGGGTTAGTCGTCCGTCGGGTGAAGCTTTCTTT,CSVEDDLRQGVGVSRPSGEAFF
few,TRBV6-5,TRBD1,TRBJ2-1,TGTGCCAGCAGTGAAGTGCCAGGGGGCTACAATGAGCAGTTCTTC,CASSEVPGGYNEQFF
-,TRBV20-1,-,TRBJ2-1,TGCAGTGCTAGTGGGGGACTTTACAATGAGCAGTTCTTC,CSASGGLYNEQFF
many,TRBV11-2,-,TRBJ1-6,TGTGCCAGCAGCTTAGATCCGGGAAGAGATTCACCCCTCCACTTT,CASSLDPGRDSPLHF
few,TRBV20-1,-,TRBJ2-7,TGCAGTGCTAGAGAACCCACAGGCAGTAGCTACGAGCAGTACTTC,CSAREPTGSSYEQYF
-,TRBV7-2,TRBD2,TRBJ2-5,TGTGCCAGCAGCTTAGTTAGCGGGGTGGGTGAGACCCAGTACTTC,CASSLVSGVGETQYF
-,TRBV11-3,TRBD2,TRBJ2-2,TGTGCCAGCAGCGTGAGCGGGGGGAACACCGGGGAGCTGTTTTTT,CASSVSGGNTGELFF
-,TRBV10-2,-,TRBJ2-7,TGCGCCAGCAAGTTTGAGCGGTACTACGAGCAGTACTTC,CASKFERYYEQYF
-,TRBV12-3/TRBV12-4,TRBD2,TRBJ2-7,TGTGCCAGCAGCCGAGCCCTGGACGGACTAGAGTACGAGCAGTACTTC,CASSRALDGLEYEQYF
once,TRBV19,-,TRBJ2-7,TGTGCCAGTAGGGCGGACCGGACCTACGAGCAGTACTTC,CASRADRTYEQYF
-,TRBV7-8,-,TRBJ2-7,TGTGCCAGCAGCTCGGGCGACGAGCAGTACTTC,CASSSGDEQYF
-,TRBV7-2,-,TRBJ2-6,TGTGCCAGCAGCTCGATGCAGGGCAACGGGGCCAACGTCCTGACTTTC,CASSSMQGNGANVLTF
few,TRBV24-1,-,TRBJ1-1,TGTGCCACCAGTGTTGGAGCTGAAGCTTTCTTT,CATSVGAEAFF
-,TRBV25-1,-,TRBJ2-2,TGTGCCAGCAGTGAATGGAGGGAGCGAACCGGGGAGCTGTTTTTT,CASSEWRERTGELFF
-,TRBV6-5,TRBD2,TRBJ2-7,TGTGCCAGCAGTTACCCTAGCGGGGTACCATGGGAGCAGTACTTC,CASSYPSGVPWEQYF
-,TRBV12-3/TRBV12-4,-,TRBJ2-3,TGTGCCAGCAGTTCGGCAGGCCTCGATACGCAGTATTTT,CASSSAGLDTQYF
-,TRBV25-1,-,TRBJ1-4,TGTGCCAGCAGTGAAGGCAAGGTCTCGACTAATGAAAAACTGTTTTTT,CASSEGKVSTNEKLFF
-,TRBV20-1,-,TRBJ2-7,TGCAGTGCTAGGTGGCGCTCCCCTACCTACGAGCAGTACTTC,CSARWRSPTYEQYF
few,TRBV12-3/TRBV12-4,TRBD2,TRBJ2-5,TGTGCCAGCAGCGGAGGCCAGCGGGAGCCCGAGACCCAGTACTTC,CASSGGQREPETQYF
-,TRBV2,-,TRBJ2-5,TGTGCCAGCAAATTTCAAGAGACCCAGTACTTC,CASKFQETQYF
-,TRBV2,TRBD1,TRBJ1-2,TGTGCCAGCAATTACCCCGACAGGGGAGTCGACTATGGCTACACCTTC,CASNYPDRGVDYGYTF
-,TRBV7-3,TRBD2,TRBJ2-3,TGTGCCAGCAGCTCTCTAGCGGGAGGGCATACGCAGTATTTT,CASSSLAGGHTQYF
-,TRBV20-1,TRBD1,TRBJ2-7,TGCAGTGCTAGAAGCGGACAGGGGACATCTGCGGAGCAGTACTTC,CSARSGQGTSAEQYF
-,TRBV5-1,-,TRBJ1-2,TGCGCCAGCAGCTTGGCTAATGTGGGGGACTATGGCTACACCTTC,CASSLANVGDYGYTF
-,TRBV9,-,TRBJ2-3,TGTGCCAGCAGCGTTCGTCTGAGTGCTAGCACAGATACGCAGTATTTT,CASSVRLSASTDTQYF
-,TRBV5-1,-,TRBJ1-5,TGTGCCAGCAGCTCATCAGGGAGCGGCCAGCCCCAGCATTTT,CASSSSGSGQPQHF
many,TRBV5-6,-,TRBJ2-2,TGTGCCAGCAGCTTAGGGACAATAGGGACCGGGGAGCTGTTTTTT,CASSLGTIGTGELFF
-,TRBV5-4,TRBD1,TRBJ1-6,TGTGCCAGCAGCTCGTCTCGACAGGGCGTTTCACCCCTCCACTTT,CASSSSRQGVSPLHF
-,TRBV9,-,TRBJ2-1,TGTGCCAGCAGCATACGGGACACTTACAATGAGCAGTTCTTC,CASSIRDTYNEQFF
many,TRBV25-1,-,TRBJ1-1,TGTGCCAGCAGTGAATTTGGAGGGAACACTGAAGCTTTCTTT,CASSEFGGNTEAFF